A single sample is the source of the 2 T cell receptor beta chains below, sequenced in a study of metastatic and nonmetastatic thyroid tumors. MiXCR re-clonotyped the PCR reads for TCRdb. The sample contains about 25,000 clones, roughly 18% of which appear only once. The entire patient cohort was treatment-naive prior to thyroid surgery. Material for sequencing was blood. The source is a male donor with papillary thyroid cancer or a benign thyroid nodule (not recorded which). Some clones in this sample may be carry-over from other donors' samples.

Notes on this clone: A read error may produce the germline difference seen at one junction end. CDR3 DNA sequence: TGCGCCAGCAGCCAAGGAGGGAATAGGGACACAGAAGCTTTCTTT. This translates into CASSQGGNRDTEAFF. This chain links TRBV4-1 with TRBJ1-1; D perhaps matches TRBD1 (6 bases). The germline gives CDR1 MGHRA, CDR2 YSYEKL. The CDR3 is 15 residues long.

The sample holds many counts of this clone. It may be a read error: a sequence one base away is much more abundant. This rearrangement joins TRBV6-1 to TRBJ2-7; D remains ambiguous. The CDR3 totals 13 residues. The germline V gene has CDR1 MNHNS and CDR2 SASEGT. The CDR3 DNA reads as TGTGCCAACAGTGTTGAGCTCAACTACGAGCAGTACTTC. Protein product: CANSVELNYEQYF.